This is a list of T cell receptor beta chains from one sample in a study of blood T cell repertoires in COVID-19. The method was immunoSEQ multiplex PCR; TCRdb's version includes in-frame clones alone and lacks a portion of them. The repertoire holds fewer than 300,000 clones, 82% seen once, with around 2.9% in the top ten. Sequences were obtained from peripheral blood. All receptors come from a woman aged 18-29 years with acute or convalescent COVID-19. CDR3s leave out the opening cysteine and the closing phenylalanine or tryptophan. The order of the fields is CDR3 protein, J gene, V gene, CDR3 length.

ASSQDRDAGGGYNEQF	TRBJ2-1	TRBV4-3	16
ASSQKSSAGPSYNSPLH	TRBJ1-6	TRBV3-1/TRBV3-2	17
ASSRGAWSYNEQF	TRBJ2-1	TRBV11-2	13
ASSISPQGSSEKLF	TRBJ1-4	TRBV19	14
ASSYWRGQKSGEQF	TRBJ2-1	TRBV6-5	14
ASSLAGGDEQY	TRBJ2-7	TRBV5-1	11
ASSLVN	TRBJ1-1	TRBV7-2	6
ASSQAGTDGNTIY	TRBJ1-3	TRBV5-1	13
ASSTGQAGANVLT	TRBJ2-6	TRBV25-1	13
ASSAYQILAPGKQY	TRBJ2-7	TRBV7-9	14
ASGLGQGADGYT	TRBJ1-2	TRBV12-5	12
ASNGDRAKNIQY	TRBJ2-4	TRBV6-1	12
SFSGDSYEQY	TRBJ2-7	TRBV29-1	10
ASSLRLAGEQETQY	TRBJ2-5	TRBV27	14
ASSLNGRLNNEQF	TRBJ2-1	TRBV27	13
ASSDPNLMDTQY	TRBJ2-3	TRBV25-1	12
AISELAYEQY	TRBJ2-7	TRBV10-3	10